Below are 4 T cell receptor beta chains sequenced from a single sample in a study of molecular identifiers for immune sequencing clone quantification. Via MiXCR, TCRdb re-called the PCR reads, giving one row per CDR3 protein. The data show 35,000 to 45,000 distinct CDR3 sequences, with less than 20% seen just once and less than 8.5% held by the top ten. Sequenced input: naive CD8+ T cells from blood, with Jurkat cell RNA spiked in. Subset: FACS-sorted CD8+CD4-CCR7+CD45RA+ naive T cells. The receptors shown here come from a human donor in good health. Some libraries in this study had Jurkat cell RNA spiked in.

This clonotype was seen at least ten times. The V and J genes are TRBV7-9 and TRBJ2-7; D gene uncertain. The V end was cut by 1 base, the J end by 0 bases, with 10 bases between. The length of the CDR3 is 15 residues. Germline CDR1 reads SEHNR; CDR2 reads FQNEAQ (reference sequence). The CDR3 spells CASSLVLRHSYEQYF. The CDR3 coding sequence is TGTGCCAGCAGCTTAGTTCTCAGGCACTCCTACGAGCAGTACTTC.

This clonotype appeared a few times. The chain employs TRBV2 and TRBJ2-7; a possible D gene is TRBD2 (6 bases). This CDR3 is 14 amino acids long. Germline V gene sequence: CDR1 SNHLY, CDR2 FYNNEI. V was clipped by 3 bases and J by 2 bases, with 11 bases between them. The chain's CDR3 is CASSDPREAYEQYF. CDR3 in DNA: TGTGCCAGCAGTGATCCTAGGGAGGCCTACGAGCAGTACTTC. The entire variable domain, with the rest obtained from reference TRBV2 and TRBJ2-7, is as follows: EPEVTQTPSHQVTQMGQEVILRCVPISNHLYFYWYRQILGQKVEFLVSFYNNEISEKSEIFDDQFSVERPDGSNFTLKIRSTKLEDSAMYFCASSDPREAYEQYFGPGTRLTVT.

This clonotype is medium-sized in the sample. The CDR3 sequence is CASSSGLAGYEQYF. The CDR3 DNA is TGTGCCAGCAGTTCGGGACTAGCGGGTTACGAGCAGTACTTC. V gene TRBV27 combines with J gene TRBJ2-7, with 12 nucleotides matching TRBD2. The junction had 2 bases not matched to a gene; V was cut back by 4 bases and J by 4 bases. CDR3 length equals 14 residues. CDR1 and CDR2 from the germline V gene are MNHEY and SMNVEV (reference sequence).

This clonotype has at least ten counts. The chain combines TRBV4-3 with TRBJ2-5, with 9 bases lining up with TRBD2. The CDR3 extends over 15 amino acids. Per the germline V gene, CDR1 is LGHNA and CDR2 is YSLEER. V lost 1 base to trimming and J lost 1 base; unmatched junction nucleotides: 1. CDR3 region: CASSQVAGVQETQYF. CDR3 bases: TGCGCCAGCAGCCAAGTAGCGGGAGTCCAAGAGACCCAGTACTTC.